A single sample gave rise to the 12 T cell receptor beta chains below, sequenced in a study of blood T cell repertoires in COVID-19. Assay used: immunoSEQ multiplex PCR; TCRdb lists only in-frame clones, some missing. The table has around 180,000 clones, roughly 81% seen once. The sequenced sample was peripheral blood. These receptors originate from a woman aged 80 or older with COVID-19, enrolled during active disease.

This clone occurred once. The chain couples TRBV29-1 to TRBJ1-1; TRBD1 is a possible D gene (6 bases). CDR1 is SQVTM, CDR2 ANQGSEA, per germline. Trimming shortened V by 5 bases and J by 1 base, and 11 bases separated the two germline ends. The CDR3 is made up of 13 amino acids. As DNA, the CDR3 is TGCAGCGTTAAACAGGACAGGAACACTGAAGCTTTCTTT. As protein: CSVKQDRNTEAFF.

V and J are TRBV18 and TRBJ2-1; D may be TRBD2 (6 bases). Trimming took 3 bases from V and 5 from J, leaving 14 bases between them. The CDR3 consists of 15 residues. From germline, CDR1 is KGHSH and CDR2 LQKENI. In nucleotides, the CDR3 is TGTGCCAGCTCACCCCCGACTAGGTCTAACAATGAGCAGTTCTTC. Amino acids: CASSPPTRSNNEQFF.

CDR3 in amino acids: CASSRLAGDNEQFF. DNA of the CDR3: TGTGCCAGTAGTAGGCTAGCGGGAGACAATGAGCAGTTCTTC. The chain has TRBV19 and TRBJ2-1; 10 bases line up with TRBD2. The CDR3 consists of 14 residues. Looked up from germline, CDR1 is LNHDA and CDR2 is SQIVND (reference sequence). After removal of 4 bases from V and 5 bases from J, the junction contained 2 bases not matched to a gene.

J is TRBJ1-2 and V is TRBV27; 7 positions match TRBD1. Trimming took 4 bases from V and 5 from J; bases not matched to a gene: 7. CDR1 and CDR2 from the germline V gene are MNHEY and SMNVEV (reference sequence). CDR3 length: 14 residues. CDR3: CASSSEYRGYGYTF. CDR3 coding DNA: TGTGCCAGCAGTTCCGAATACAGGGGATATGGCTACACCTTC.

The chain uses TRBV27 and TRBJ1-4, with D unclear. This CDR3 spans 15 amino acids. Germline V gives CDR1 MNHEY, CDR2 SMNVEV (reference sequence). Trimming left V 5 bases short and J 4 bases short, with 14 bases between. CDR3 DNA sequence: TGTGCCAGCAGTCCACCTGGACTGTATAATGAAAAACTGTTTTTT. Its protein is CASSPPGLYNEKLFF.

This chain uses TRBV6-2 or TRBV6-3 with TRBJ1-1; D not resolved. There are 11 residues in the CDR3. Trimming took off 5 bases at V and 3 bases at J, with 4 bases between the two ends. Germline CDR1 and CDR2: MNHEY and SVGEGT. CDR3 sequence reads: CASSRDTEAFF. In DNA form, the CDR3 reads TGTGCCAGCAGTCGGGACACTGAAGCTTTCTTT.

The chain recombines TRBV7-9 with TRBJ2-7; 7 positions agree with TRBD1. Germline CDR1 SEHNR, CDR2 FQNEAQ (reference sequence). The CDR3 consists of 15 residues. V lost 1 base, J lost 2 bases, and 5 bases stayed unmatched. CDR3 in amino acids: CASSLGQGITYEQYF. CDR3 nucleotide sequence: TGTGCCAGCAGCTTAGGACAGGGAATAACCTACGAGCAGTACTTC.

The V call is TRBV19, the J call TRBJ2-7, with 8 positions matching TRBD2. V shed 5 bases and J 5 bases; nucleotides not matched to a gene: 17. This CDR3 spans 17 amino acids. Per germline, CDR1 LNHDA and CDR2 SQIVND (reference sequence). CDR3 sequence (DNA): TGTGCCAGTAGTCCCCGGTACGGGGGACTAGGGATCCACGAGCAGTACTTC. Its translation is CASSPRYGGLGIHEQYF.

The V and J genes are TRBV24-1 and TRBJ2-7; 7 bases fit TRBD2. Per germline, CDR1 KGHDR and CDR2 SFDVKD. The CDR3 is 14 amino acids. Germline trimming cut 4 bases from V and 5 bases from J; bases unmatched to any gene: 7. DNA for the CDR3: TGTGCCACCAGTGAAAGCGGGACTCCCCACGAGCAGTACTTC. This translates into CATSESGTPHEQYF.

V usage is TRBV15 and J usage is TRBJ1-3, with D maybe TRBD1 (5 bases). Per the germline V gene, CDR1 is LNHNV and CDR2 is YYDKDF (reference sequence). This CDR3 is built from 14 residues. V lost 6 bases, J lost 4 bases, and 13 bases lay in between. The CDR3 DNA is TGTGCCACCAGAGAGGGGACTGCAGGAAACACCATATATTTT. Translating it yields CATREGTAGNTIYF.

The chain couples TRBV5-8 to TRBJ1-2; 9 bases match TRBD1. The ends lost 4 bases at V and 3 bases at J; junction bases unmatched: 7. CDR1 is SGHTS, CDR2 YDEGEE, per germline. The CDR3 length is 15 residues. CDR3 in DNA: TGTGCCAGCAGCGCCACAGGGGGCCAAGACTATGGCTACACCTTC. Translation gives CASSATGGQDYGYTF.

CDR3 residues: CAISDGTSGYYEQYF. CDR3 DNA: TGTGCCATCAGTGACGGAACTAGCGGATACTACGAGCAGTACTTC. This rearrangement joins TRBV10-3 to TRBJ2-7; TRBD2 aligns across 8 bases. V lost 3 bases and J lost 3; bases outside the gene matches: 7. CDR1 and CDR2 from the germline V gene are ENHRY and SYGVKD. CDR3 length equals 15 residues.